The clone carrying this T cell receptor (beta chain) was detected a few times. Its antigen is still unknown. A junction boundary mismatches the germline segment, possibly from a read error. The data derive from a study of blood T cells in healthy people across ages. With a J-beta primer mix and a sample-barcoded 5' primer, a second PCR ran about 7 to 12 cycles. Carrying 12 random nucleotides, a template-switch adaptor labeled each individual cDNA molecule. Every sample returned 2.5 million or more CDR3-containing paired-end reads. TCRdb reprocessed the 5' RACE reads via MiXCR and lists one record per CDR3 protein. The table lists about 1.6 million distinct CDR3 sequences, roughly a third of them singletons, with approximately 10% in the top ten. Findings of the study overall: Greater diversity and more naive CD4+ cells were seen in long-lived donors than in aged donors.

Total RNA was extracted at no less than 6 micrograms per sample. This sequence was found in a woman in her thirties in good health. Material for sequencing was blood.

The CDR3 region has the DNA TGTGCCAGCAGTGACTCTAGGACCAATGAGCAGTTCTTC. Its translation is CASSDSRTNEQFF. This sequence joins TRBV6-5 and TRBJ2-1, with D unclear. In germline, CDR1 is MNHEY, CDR2 SVGAGI. This CDR3 is 13 amino acids long.